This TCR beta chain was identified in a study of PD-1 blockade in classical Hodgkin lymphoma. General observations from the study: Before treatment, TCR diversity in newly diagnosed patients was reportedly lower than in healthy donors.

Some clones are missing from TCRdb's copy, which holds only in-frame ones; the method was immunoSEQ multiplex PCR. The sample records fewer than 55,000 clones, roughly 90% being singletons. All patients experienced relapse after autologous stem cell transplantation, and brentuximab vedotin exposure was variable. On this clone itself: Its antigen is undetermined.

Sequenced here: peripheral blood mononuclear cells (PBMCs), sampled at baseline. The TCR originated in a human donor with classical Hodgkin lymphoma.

The CDR3 coding sequence is TGTGCCAGCAGCCAGCCCCTGGGTGAGGGGCCCGAGCAGTACTTC. This codes for CASSQPLGEGPEQYF. The chain combines TRBV4-2 with TRBJ2-7; D tentatively fits TRBD1 or TRBD2 (5 bases each). Trimming took off 3 bases at V and 6 bases at J, with 18 bases between the two ends. The CDR3 is made up of 15 amino acids. CDR1 is LGHNA, CDR2 YNFKEQ, per germline.